Listed below are T cell receptor beta chains from one sample, sequenced in a study of cytomegalovirus exposure and HLA in healthy donors. The protocol was immunoSEQ multiplex PCR, while the TCRdb copy is restricted to in-frame clones and leaves out a portion. The top ten hold approximately 7% of the sample, which has 100,000 to 150,000 clones, less than 80% seen once. The source material was PBMCs. The receptors originated from a man aged 35-49 years in good health and CMV-seropositive. CDR3s include the opening cysteine and the closing phenylalanine or tryptophan. D genes are given only for firm matches. Size values are once, few and many counts, or a class for expanded clones, and some rows have none.

v_gene	j_gene	d_gene	len	abundance	CDR3aa	CDR3nt
TRBV9	TRBJ2-1	TRBD2	14	-	CASSVGASGSGLFF	TGTGCCAGCAGCGTAGGGGCTAGCGGGAGCGGGCTGTTCTTC
TRBV5-1	TRBJ2-3	TRBD2	15	-	CASSSSGLSTDTQYF	TGCGCCAGCAGCTCTAGCGGACTGAGCACAGATACGCAGTATTTT
TRBV6-5	TRBJ2-3	TRBD1	14	few	CASSLGQATDTQYF	TGTGCCAGCAGTTTAGGACAGGCGACAGATACGCAGTATTTT
TRBV4-1	TRBJ1-1	-	14	-	CASSQVADNTRAFF	TGCGCCAGCAGCCAAGTCGCGGACAACACTCGGGCTTTCTTT
TRBV5-4	TRBJ2-7	TRBD2	15	-	CASSSGLAGSYEQYF	TGTGCCAGCAGCTCCGGACTAGCGGGATCTTACGAGCAGTACTTC
TRBV28	TRBJ1-2	TRBD1	15	-	CASSKPDRVIGGYTF	TGTGCCAGCAGCAAACCAGACAGGGTGATAGGTGGCTACACCTTC
TRBV5-5	TRBJ1-6	-	13	-	CASSISYNSPLHF	TGTGCCAGCAGTATCTCCTATAATTCACCCCTCCACTTT
TRBV4-1	TRBJ1-1	TRBD1	17	-	CASSQDSQGVMNTEAFF	TGCGCCAGCAGCCAAGATAGTCAGGGGGTCATGAACACTGAAGCTTTCTTT
TRBV7-8	TRBJ2-1	-	14	-	CASVARVNLNEQFF	TGTGCCAGCGTAGCGCGGGTTAACCTCAATGAGCAGTTCTTC
TRBV28	TRBJ1-2	TRBD1	14	-	CASSFSAGGCGYTF	TGTGCCAGCAGTTTTTCAGCAGGGGGTTGTGGCTACACCTTC